These 22 T cell receptor beta chains share one sample of origin, sequenced in a study of blood T cells in healthy people across ages. Then a second PCR, running roughly 7 to 12 cycles, was carried out with a sample-barcoded 5' primer and a J-beta primer mix. TCRdb reprocessed the 5' RACE reads via MiXCR and lists one record per CDR3 protein. The top ten clones hold around a fifth of a sample with 910,000 or so distinct CDR3 sequences, roughly 51% of them seen once. The sequenced material came from blood. These receptors came from a woman aged 55 to 70 in good health.

The chain employs TRBV4-1 and TRBJ2-1; D remains ambiguous. Deletions cut 1 base from V and 9 bases from J, with 16 bases between. The length of the CDR3 is 15 residues. CDR1 MGHRA and CDR2 YSYEKL come from the germline V gene. The CDR3 loop reads CASSQGLGRPPEQFF. The CDR3, as DNA: TGCGCCAGCAGCCAAGGGCTGGGCCGACCACCTGAGCAGTTCTTC.

The rearrangement links TRBV7-8 to TRBJ1-1; D gene unclear. Trimming took off 5 bases at V and 0 bases at J, with 22 bases between the two ends. Germline lookup yields CDR1 SGHVS and CDR2 FQNEAQ. CDR3 length: 18 residues. This CDR3 reads CASSPFGMGRKMNTEAFF. For the CDR3, the DNA is TGTGCCAGCAGCCCGTTCGGTATGGGAAGGAAGATGAACACTGAAGCTTTCTTT.

This chain connects TRBV20-1 to TRBJ2-7; 9 positions agree with TRBD2. This CDR3 contains 15 residues. The V gene's germline CDR1 is DFQATT and CDR2 SNEGSKA (reference sequence). The ends lost 3 bases at V and 4 bases at J; junction bases unmatched: 10. This CDR3 reads CSARDSSSGKYEQYF. CDR3 sequence (DNA): TGCAGTGCTAGGGATTCTTCTAGCGGGAAGTACGAGCAGTACTTC.

The V and J genes are TRBV13 and TRBJ1-3; perhaps TRBD1 as D (5 bases). Trimming shortened V by 5 bases and J by 4 bases, and 9 bases separated the two germline ends. The length of the CDR3 is 13 residues. CDR1 and CDR2 from the germline V gene are PRHDT and FYEKMQ (reference sequence). The DNA of the CDR3 is TGTGCCAGCAGCCCGCCAGGGGGAAACACCATATATTTT. It translates to CASSPPGGNTIYF.

This clonotype was observed a handful of times. The chain couples TRBV28 to TRBJ2-7; tentative D call: TRBD2 (6 bases). Germline-derived CDR1 and CDR2 are MDHEN and SYDVKM. The CDR3 contains 15 residues. V was pared by 6 bases and J by 1 base, with 16 bases between. CDR3 amino acids: CASRGKGRPSYEQYF. In DNA, the CDR3 is TGTGCCAGCAGGGGGAAGGGGAGGCCTTCCTACGAGCAGTACTTC.

The chain has TRBV5-5 and TRBJ2-1, with 7 nucleotides matching TRBD1. Germline V gene sequence: CDR1 SGHKS, CDR2 YYEKEE (reference sequence). This CDR3 has 16 amino acids. V shed 4 bases and J 4 bases; nucleotides not matched to a gene: 11. CDR3 protein: CASSPIRQGVYNEQFF. Written as DNA, the CDR3 is TGTGCCAGCAGCCCCATCCGCCAGGGGGTATACAATGAGCAGTTCTTC.

This clonotype appeared a few times. The V and J genes are TRBV7-2 and TRBJ2-4; 11 bases map to TRBD2. The DNA matches TRBJ2-7 better at its end, which makes the J call doubtful. Looked up from germline, CDR1 is SGHTA and CDR2 is FQGNSA. The CDR3 consists of 18 residues. CDR3 in DNA: TGTGCCAGCAGCTCTCGCCCGTGGACTAGCGGGTCATCCTACGAGCAGTACTTC. It specifies CASSSRPWTSGSSYEQYF.

The CDR3 loop is CASSPLVEGRYEQYF. CDR3 bases: TGTGCCAGCAGCCCGCTCGTGGAGGGGAGGTACGAGCAGTACTTC. V is TRBV7-6 and J is TRBJ2-7; D perhaps matches TRBD2 (6 bases). Trimming left V 5 bases short and J 4 bases short, with 18 bases between. Germline V gene lookup returns CDR1 SGHVS and CDR2 FNYEAQ. This CDR3 region has 15 residues. The full variable domain, completed using reference TRBV7-6 and TRBJ2-7, is GAGVSQSPRYKVTKRGQDVALRCDPISGHVSLYWYRQALGQGPEFLTYFNYEAQQDKSGLPNDRFSAERPEGSISTLTIQRTEQRDSAMYRCASSPLVEGRYEQYFGPGTRLTVT.

The chain combines TRBV20-1 with TRBJ2-1; tentative D call: TRBD2 (6 bases). The CDR3 runs 14 residues. Trimming removed 6 bases from V and 2 bases from J, with 14 bases in between. CDR1 and CDR2 from the germline V gene are DFQATT and SNEGSKA (reference sequence). The CDR3 nucleotides are TGCAGTGCGGCGGGACGCCTAACCTACAATGAGCAGTTCTTC. Protein sequence: CSAAGRLTYNEQFF.

The J gene is TRBJ2-4, the V gene TRBV18; D possibly uses TRBD1 or TRBD2 (5 bases each). The V end was cut by 0 bases, the J end by 13 bases, with 16 bases between. The CDR3 runs 14 residues. Germline loops: CDR1 KGHSH, CDR2 LQKENI. For the CDR3, the DNA is TGTGCCAGCTCACCACCGCCGGGATTGGGGGAGCAGTACTTC. This translates into CASSPPPGLGEQYF.

The chain has TRBV27 and TRBJ2-7; 7 positions match TRBD2. V lost 5 bases and J lost 4; bases outside the gene matches: 11. CDR1 MNHEY and CDR2 SMNVEV come from the germline V gene (reference sequence). This CDR3 has 15 amino acids. The CDR3 sequence is CASSPSPTSSYEQYF. As DNA, the CDR3 is TGTGCCAGCAGTCCCTCCCCGACTAGCAGTTACGAGCAGTACTTC.

This clonotype was seen only a few times. The rearrangement uses TRBV11-2 and TRBJ2-2; weak D call: TRBD1 (6 bases). The CDR3 contains 16 residues. CDR1 is SGHAT, CDR2 FQNNGV, per germline. V was cut by 3 bases and J by 0 bases, with 11 bases left in between. The CDR3 region is CASSFTGTPNTGELFF. CDR3 bases: TGTGCCAGCAGCTTTACCGGGACACCGAACACCGGGGAGCTGTTTTTT.

The V and J genes are TRBV29-1 and TRBJ2-1; no clear D. Germline V CDR1 and CDR2: SQVTM, ANQGSEA. This CDR3 spans 13 amino acids. V was shortened by 3 bases and J by 6 bases, with 12 bases between the two germline ends. This CDR3 is CSVDRTSGNEQFF. Here the CDR3 DNA reads TGCAGCGTTGACCGGACGAGTGGCAATGAGCAGTTCTTC.

For this clonotype: Germline and junction disagree at one end, which may indicate a read error. CDR3 amino acids: CAGSLPGRQETQYF. In DNA, the CDR3 is TGTGCCGGCAGCTTACCGGGACGGCAAGAGACGCAGTACTTC. The chain joins TRBV7-2 to TRBJ2-5; the D call may be TRBD1 or TRBD2 (5 bases each). Germline CDR1 SGHTA, CDR2 FQGNSA. This CDR3 has 14 amino acids.

This clonotype came up once. The chain is built from TRBV11-3 and TRBJ2-3; 13 nucleotides line up with TRBD2. The CDR3 consists of 15 residues. J was trimmed by 4 bases and V by 5 bases; bases with no gene match: 3. Germline V lookup: CDR1 SGHNT, CDR2 YENEEA. For the CDR3, the DNA is TGTGCCAGCAGCATTGGGACTAGCGGGGCAGATACGCAGTATTTT. Translated, it gives CASSIGTSGADTQYF.

This chain joins TRBV5-1 and TRBJ2-5; the match to TRBD1 covers 7 bases. V lost 2 bases and J lost 0; bases outside the gene matches: 4. The CDR3 has 15 residues. Germline loops: CDR1 SGHRS, CDR2 YFSETQ. Here the CDR3 reads CASSFTGTDQETQYF. CDR3 nucleotide sequence: TGCGCCAGCAGCTTTACCGGGACAGACCAAGAGACCCAGTACTTC. The full variable domain, with the rest looked up from reference TRBV5-1 and TRBJ2-5, is KAGVTQTPRYLIKTRGQQVTLSCSPISGHRSVSWYQQTPGQGLQFLFEYFSETQRNKGNFPGRFSGRQFSNSRSEMNVSTLELGDSALYLCASSFTGTDQETQYFGPGTRLLVL.

The V call is TRBV14, the J call TRBJ2-1; TRBD2 matches at 9 bases. The CDR3 spans 15 residues. CDR1 is SGHDN, CDR2 FVKESK, per germline. J was trimmed by 4 bases and V by 2 bases; bases with no gene match: 3. The CDR3 bases are TGTGCCAGCAGCCAACTAGCGGGGAAGTACAATGAGCAGTTCTTC. This gives the protein CASSQLAGKYNEQFF.

The V and J genes are TRBV3-1 and TRBJ2-7, with 9 bases matching TRBD1. The better agreement between TRBJ2-5 and the DNA end casts doubt on the J call. This CDR3 is built from 16 residues. Germline values: CDR1 LGHDT, CDR2 YNNKEL (reference sequence). The CDR3 DNA is TGTGCCAGCAGCCAAAGCTTTACAGGGGGCATCGAGACCCAGTACTTC. Its translation: CASSQSFTGGIETQYF.

This clonotype has a handful of counts. The chain combines TRBV20-1 with TRBJ1-5; tentatively, D is TRBD1 (5 bases). The CDR3 length is 13 residues. CDR1 DFQATT and CDR2 SNEGSKA come from the germline V gene (reference sequence). Trimming cost V 3 bases and J 9 bases, with 15 bases left between them. The CDR3 DNA follows: TGCAGTGCTAGTCTGGGGTCGGGGCGGCCCCAGCATTTT. Residues: CSASLGSGRPQHF.

The V call is TRBV4-2, the J call TRBJ2-5, with TRBD1 identical over 8 bases. The CDR3 has 15 amino acids. CDR1 is LGHNA, CDR2 YNFKEQ, per germline. Germline trimming cut 4 bases from V and 3 bases from J; bases unmatched to any gene: 7. CDR3 region: CASSPRPGQEETQYF. For the CDR3, the DNA is TGTGCCAGCAGCCCGCGGCCGGGACAGGAAGAGACCCAGTACTTC.

In its sample, this clonotype was seen a few times. This chain links TRBV20-1 with TRBJ2-3; TRBD2 aligns across 10 bases. Germline V lookup: CDR1 DFQATT, CDR2 SNEGSKA (reference sequence). The trim removed 6 bases at V and 3 bases at J, leaving 6 bases unmatched. The CDR3 length is 14 residues. The CDR3 loop reads CSASGRGITDTQYF. The CDR3 DNA sequence: TGCAGTGCCAGCGGGAGGGGCATAACAGATACGCAGTATTTT.

The chain combines TRBV5-1 with TRBJ2-3; D gene unclear. V dropped 0 bases and J dropped 6 bases, with 11 bases sitting between them. Germline lookup yields CDR1 SGHRS and CDR2 YFSETQ. The CDR3 contains 14 residues. This CDR3 reads CASSLDSASDTQYF. The CDR3 nucleotides are TGCGCCAGCAGCTTGGATAGTGCGTCCGATACGCAGTATTTT.